A single count supports the clone carrying this T cell receptor (beta chain). The antigen remains unidentified. Produced via immunoSEQ multiplex PCR; TCRdb's table is partial and in-frame only. The sample lists over 2 million clones; 85% to 95% were seen once. This sample was included in a study of shared clonotypes between healthy human individuals. Study-level findings and limits: Non-shared clonotypes showed lower generation probabilities than clonotypes common to all four donors.

Cells designated naive CD8 were CD45RO-negative and were positively selected for CCR7, with terminally differentiated effector memory CD45RA+ cells excluded. This CDR3 contains 16 residues. Germline assignment: CDR1 LNHNV and CDR2 YYDKDF (reference sequence). The germline V and J ends were trimmed by 3 bases and 0 bases, with 12 bases remaining between them. The chain recombines TRBV15 with TRBJ1-3, with D tentatively TRBD1 (6 bases). Sequenced material: naive CD8+ T cells sorted from blood. The source of this sequence is a young man in good health. This CDR3 reads CATSSPRGHSGNTIYF. In DNA, the CDR3 is TGTGCCACCAGCAGCCCTCGGGGGCACTCTGGAAACACCATATATTTT.